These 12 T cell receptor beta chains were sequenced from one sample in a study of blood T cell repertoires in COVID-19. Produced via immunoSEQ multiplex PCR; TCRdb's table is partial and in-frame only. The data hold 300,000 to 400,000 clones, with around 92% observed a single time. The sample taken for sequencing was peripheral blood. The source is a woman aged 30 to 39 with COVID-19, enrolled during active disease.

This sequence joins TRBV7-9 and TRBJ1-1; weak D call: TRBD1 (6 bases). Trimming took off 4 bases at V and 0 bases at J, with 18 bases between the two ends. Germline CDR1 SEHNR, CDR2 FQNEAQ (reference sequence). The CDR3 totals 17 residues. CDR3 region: CASSSNEGQLMNTEAFF. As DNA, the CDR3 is TGTGCCAGCAGCTCTAATGAAGGACAGTTGATGAACACTGAAGCTTTCTTT.

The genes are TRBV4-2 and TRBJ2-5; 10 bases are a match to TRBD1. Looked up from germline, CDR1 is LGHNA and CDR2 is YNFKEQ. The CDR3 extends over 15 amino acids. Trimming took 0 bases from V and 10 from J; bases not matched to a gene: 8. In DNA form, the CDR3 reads TGTGCCAGCAGCCAAGACGCGAGACAGGGGGCGGTCCAGTACTTC. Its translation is CASSQDARQGAVQYF.

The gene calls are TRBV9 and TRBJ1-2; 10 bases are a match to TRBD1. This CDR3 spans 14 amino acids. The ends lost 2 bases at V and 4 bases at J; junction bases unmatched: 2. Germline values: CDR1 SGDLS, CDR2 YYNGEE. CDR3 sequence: CASSVRDRGYGYTF. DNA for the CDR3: TGTGCCAGCAGCGTCCGGGACAGGGGCTATGGCTACACCTTC.

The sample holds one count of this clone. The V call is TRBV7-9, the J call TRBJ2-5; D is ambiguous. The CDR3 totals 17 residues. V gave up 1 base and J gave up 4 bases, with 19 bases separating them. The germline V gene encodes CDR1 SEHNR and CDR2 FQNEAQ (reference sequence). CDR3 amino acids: CASSLESTAGGIETQYF. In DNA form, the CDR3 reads TGTGCCAGCAGCTTAGAGTCTACGGCAGGTGGTATAGAGACCCAGTACTTC. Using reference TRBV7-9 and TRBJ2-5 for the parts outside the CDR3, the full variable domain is DTGVSQNPRHKITKRGQNVTFRCDPISEHNRLYWYRQTLGQGPEFLTYFQNEAQLEKSRLLSDRFSAERPKGSFSTLEIQRTEQGDSAMYLCASSLESTAGGIETQYFGPGTRLLVL.

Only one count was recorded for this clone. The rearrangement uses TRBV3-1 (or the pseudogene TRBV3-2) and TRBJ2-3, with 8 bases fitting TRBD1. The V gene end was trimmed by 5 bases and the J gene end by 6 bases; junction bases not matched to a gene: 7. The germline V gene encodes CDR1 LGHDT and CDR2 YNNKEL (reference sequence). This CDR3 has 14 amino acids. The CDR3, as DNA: TGTGCCAGCAGCGGGCAGGGGGCGGCGGATACGCAGTATTTT. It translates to CASSGQGAADTQYF.

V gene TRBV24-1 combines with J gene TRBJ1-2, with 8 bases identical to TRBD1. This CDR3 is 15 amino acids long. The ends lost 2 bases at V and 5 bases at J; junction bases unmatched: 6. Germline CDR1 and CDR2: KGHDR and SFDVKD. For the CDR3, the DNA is TGTGCCACCAGTGATTCGGACAGGGACATATATGGCTACACCTTC. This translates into CATSDSDRDIYGYTF.

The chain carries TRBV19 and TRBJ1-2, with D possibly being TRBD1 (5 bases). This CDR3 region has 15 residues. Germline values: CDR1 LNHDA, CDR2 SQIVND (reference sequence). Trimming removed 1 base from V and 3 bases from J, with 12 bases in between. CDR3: CASSIGDTGYYGYTF. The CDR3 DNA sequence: TGTGCCAGTAGTATAGGAGACACAGGCTACTATGGCTACACCTTC.

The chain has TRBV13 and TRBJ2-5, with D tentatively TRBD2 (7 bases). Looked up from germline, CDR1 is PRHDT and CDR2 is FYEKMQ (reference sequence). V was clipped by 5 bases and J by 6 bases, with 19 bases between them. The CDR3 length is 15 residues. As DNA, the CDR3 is TGTGCCAGCAGCCCCCCAGGCGGGGGCTTGCAGACCCAGTACTTC. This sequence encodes CASSPPGGGLQTQYF. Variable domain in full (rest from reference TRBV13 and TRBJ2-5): AAGVIQSPRHLIKEKRETATLKCYPIPRHDTVYWYQQGPGQDPQFLISFYEKMQSDKGSIPDRFSAQQFSDYHSELNMSSLELGDSALYFCASSPPGGGLQTQYFGPGTRLLVL.

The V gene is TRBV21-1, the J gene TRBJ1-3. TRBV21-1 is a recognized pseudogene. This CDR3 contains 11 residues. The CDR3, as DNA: TGTGCCAGCAGAGGAGTAGACACCATATATTTT. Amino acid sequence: CASRGVDTIYF.

CDR3 coding DNA: TGTGCCAGCAGCCCTTTACACAGGGAGAGCAATCAGCCCCAGCATTTT. It codes for CASSPLHRESNQPQHF. The V and J genes are TRBV3-1 (or the pseudogene TRBV3-2) and TRBJ1-5, with a possible D match to TRBD1 (6 bases). Per germline, CDR1 LGHDT and CDR2 YNNKEL (reference sequence). The CDR3 runs 16 residues. V gave up 4 bases and J gave up 1 base, with 14 bases separating them.

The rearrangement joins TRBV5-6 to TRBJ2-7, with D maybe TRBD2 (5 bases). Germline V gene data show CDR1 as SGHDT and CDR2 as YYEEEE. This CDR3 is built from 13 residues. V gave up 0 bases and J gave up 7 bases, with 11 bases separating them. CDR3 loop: CASSLGPGREQYV. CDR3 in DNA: TGTGCCAGCAGCTTGGGTCCGGGAAGAGAGCAGTACGTC.

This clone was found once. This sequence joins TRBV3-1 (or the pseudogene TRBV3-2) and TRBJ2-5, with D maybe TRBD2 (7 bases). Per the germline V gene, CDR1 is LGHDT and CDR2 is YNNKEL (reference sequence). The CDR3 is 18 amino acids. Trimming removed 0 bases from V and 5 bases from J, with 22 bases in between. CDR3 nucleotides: TGTGCCAGCAGCCAAGAGAGGCTAGCGGAAACCAGGGGTGAGACCCAGTACTTC. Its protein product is CASSQERLAETRGETQYF.